These 12 T cell receptor beta chains share one sample of origin, sequenced in a study of blood T cell repertoires in COVID-19 (dated by TCRdb to 2020 to 2021). The library was built by means of the immunoSEQ multiplex PCR assay. In its TCRdb copy, this immuneACCESS table keeps in-frame sequences only and misses some clones. Where compared with another copy, unresolved V genes explain less than half of these, and the others have no known cause. The table for this sample lists 94,000 or so clones; approximately 86% of them were counted only once. The top ten hold roughly 8.1% of the sample. Sequencing used peripheral blood. The receptors shown here come from a woman aged 70-85 years with acute or convalescent COVID-19.

The chain recombines TRBV11-2 with TRBJ2-3; D gene uncertain. From germline, CDR1 is SGHAT and CDR2 FQNNGV. V lost 0 bases to trimming and J lost 2 bases, with 6 bases between them. This CDR3 comprises 14 residues. CDR3 DNA: TGTGCCAGCAGCTTAGATCTGGCCACAGATACGCAGTATTTT. It specifies CASSLDLATDTQYF.

The V and J genes are TRBV29-1 and TRBJ1-4; TRBD1 agrees at 7 bases. V lost 6 bases, J lost 5 bases, and 6 bases stayed unmatched. The length of the CDR3 is 13 residues. CDR1 and CDR2 (germline): SQVTM, ANQGSEA. This CDR3 reads CSVGGRGNEKLFF. The CDR3 coding sequence is TGCAGCGTGGGTGGCAGGGGGAATGAAAAACTGTTTTTT.

The chain carries TRBV5-1 and TRBJ2-3; the D gene is possibly TRBD1 (6 bases). From germline, CDR1 is SGHRS and CDR2 YFSETQ. V was pared by 0 bases and J by 0 bases, with 11 bases between. The CDR3 sequence is 16 residues long. The CDR3 reads CASSLGGTTSTDTQYF. As DNA, the CDR3 is TGCGCCAGCAGCTTGGGTGGGACAACTAGCACAGATACGCAGTATTTT.

The rearrangement links TRBV12-5 to TRBJ2-7, with a weak D call TRBD1 (6 bases). The CDR3 has 14 residues. V was clipped by 10 bases and J by 7 bases, with 23 bases between them. Per the germline V gene, CDR1 is LGHNT and CDR2 is FRNRAP. The CDR3 region is CATHPRTVWKEQYF. CDR3 bases: TGTGCTACCCACCCGAGGACAGTTTGGAAAGAGCAGTACTTC.

This clone was seen only a few times. The V call is TRBV25-1, the J call TRBJ1-2; possible D gene TRBD1, 5 bases. The germline CDR1 and CDR2 sequences are MGHDK and SYGVNS. Trimming removed 5 bases from V and 4 bases from J, with 23 bases in between. The CDR3 is 17 residues long. The CDR3 nucleotides are TGTGCCAGCAGTCCGGGGGACCGTTCAATAAAGGGCTATGGCTACACCTTC. This encodes CASSPGDRSIKGYGYTF.

This chain's CDR3 is CASSQVVPPHRRSYEQYF. The DNA of the CDR3 is TGCGCCAGCAGCCAAGTAGTCCCTCCCCACCGTCGTTCCTACGAGCAGTACTTC. This sequence joins TRBV4-1 and TRBJ2-7; D unclear. V lost 1 base and J lost 1, with 20 bases in between. CDR1 MGHRA and CDR2 YSYEKL come from the germline V gene. The CDR3 spans 18 residues.

The J gene is TRBJ2-7, the V gene TRBV5-1, with 9 bases matching TRBD1. CDR3 length equals 14 residues. In germline, CDR1 is SGHRS, CDR2 YFSETQ. V was pared by 2 bases and J by 2 bases, with 2 bases of the junction left unmatched. The CDR3 spells CASSLQGAAYEQYF. The CDR3 coding sequence is TGCGCCAGCAGCTTACAGGGGGCCGCCTACGAGCAGTACTTC.

V and J are TRBV11-2 and TRBJ2-6; D ambiguous. The CDR3 consists of 16 residues. CDR1 SGHAT and CDR2 FQNNGV come from the germline V gene. The V end was cut by 2 bases, the J end by 1 base, with 9 bases between. CDR3 nucleotides: TGTGCCAGCAGCTTACTTTACATATCTGGGGCCAACGTCCTGACTTTC. It encodes CASSLLYISGANVLTF.

V and J are TRBV4-1 and TRBJ1-6; D might be TRBD1 (6 bases). From germline, CDR1 is MGHRA and CDR2 YSYEKL. With 4 bases removed from V and 10 bases from J, the gap between germline ends came to 14 bases. The CDR3 covers 14 residues. The CDR3 region is CASSLGTFGSPLHF. Here the CDR3 DNA reads TGCGCCAGCAGCCTCGGGACATTCGGCTCACCCCTCCACTTT.

The chain couples TRBV6-7 to TRBJ2-7, with 7 bases matching TRBD1. TRBV6-7 is noted as an ORF with a role that remains uncertain. The CDR3 is 14 residues long. Trimming at V came to 8 bases and at J to 2 bases, leaving 9 bases not matched to a gene. The CDR3 reads CASEKRDSAYEQYF. CDR3 coding DNA: TGTGCCAGCGAAAAAAGGGACAGCGCCTACGAGCAGTACTTC.

This clone came up once. The chain has TRBV28 and TRBJ1-4; 8 bases are shared with TRBD1. Germline CDR1 reads MDHEN; CDR2 reads SYDVKM. The CDR3 sequence is 15 residues long. Trimming at V came to 5 bases and at J to 5 bases, leaving 7 bases not matched to a gene. Here the CDR3 reads CASSEWTGTNEKLFF. In nucleotides, the CDR3 is TGTGCCAGCAGTGAATGGACAGGGACAAATGAAAAACTGTTTTTT.

J is TRBJ1-5 and V is TRBV28, with a weak D call TRBD1 (6 bases). V lost 5 bases and J lost 0, with 11 bases in between. The CDR3 runs 15 residues. Germline lookup yields CDR1 MDHEN and CDR2 SYDVKM. CDR3 amino acids: CASSAGATSNQPQHF. In nucleotides, the CDR3 is TGTGCCAGCAGTGCAGGGGCTACTAGCAATCAGCCCCAGCATTTT.